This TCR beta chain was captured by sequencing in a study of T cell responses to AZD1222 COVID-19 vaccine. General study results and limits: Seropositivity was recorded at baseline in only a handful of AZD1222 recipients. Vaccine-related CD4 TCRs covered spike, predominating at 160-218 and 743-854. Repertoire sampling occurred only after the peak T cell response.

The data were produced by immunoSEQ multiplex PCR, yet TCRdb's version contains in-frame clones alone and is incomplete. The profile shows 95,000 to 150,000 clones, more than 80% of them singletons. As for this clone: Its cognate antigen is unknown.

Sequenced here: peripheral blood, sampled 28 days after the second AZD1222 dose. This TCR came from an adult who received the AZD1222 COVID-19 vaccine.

CDR3: CASSLGLYYGYTF. CDR3 sequence (DNA): TGTGCCAGCAGTTTAGGCCTCTACTATGGCTACACCTTC. This chain connects TRBV12-3 or TRBV12-4 to TRBJ1-2; no firm D call. There are 13 residues in the CDR3. Trimming pared 1 base from V and 3 bases from J, leaving 6 bases between.